This T cell receptor (beta chain) comes out of a study of cytotoxic CD8 clonotypes in ibrutinib-treated CLL. Study overall: Partial responses totalled approximately 25 and complete responses 2; after median around six years, approximately 15 remained remitted and about 12 progressed.

Study results and limitations: Age-matched healthy donor levels were exceeded by baseline clonality, which tracked circulating CD8+ T-cell counts. Public clonotypes proved infrequent, and on treatment they shrank or remained steady.

Notes on this clone: Its antigen is undetermined.

This CDR3 has 15 amino acids. Trimming left V 3 bases short and J 0 bases short, with 10 bases between. CDR1 is SGHDT and CDR2 is YYEEEE in the germline V gene. The table came from immunoSEQ multiplex PCR; TCRdb's copy has only in-frame clones and leaves some out. The table records roughly 300,000 clones, 65% to 85% of them present only once. The V gene is TRBV5-6, the J gene TRBJ1-3, with D uncertain. Sequenced here: PBMCs, sampled at disease progression, from a patient treated with ibrutinib. The clonotype comes from a human donor with chronic lymphocytic leukemia. Written as DNA, the CDR3 is TGTGCCAGCAGCTCAAGACTGATCTCTGGAAACACCATATATTTT. It codes for CASSSRLISGNTIYF.